This passage covers 5 T cell receptor beta chains from one sample sequenced in a study of early T cells in non-severe SARS-CoV-2 infection. TCRdb passed the 5' RACE reads through MiXCR, listing each CDR3 protein once. The table includes about 56,000 distinct CDR3 sequences, about 16% detected once. Source: whole blood, taken at baseline. The receptors here all came from an adult who was a healthcare worker with PCR-confirmed SARS-CoV-2 infection or an uninfected control (not recorded which).

This clonotype was detected a few times. The V gene is TRBV23-1, the J gene TRBJ1-1, with TRBD1 as a possible D gene (6 bases). TRBV23-1 is an ORF for which the function is uncertain. This CDR3 region has 17 residues. The V end was cut by 6 bases, the J end by 3 bases, with 23 bases between. The chain's CDR3 is CASSPQARDRKHTEAFF. The CDR3 DNA reads TGCGCCAGCAGCCCACAAGCTCGCGACAGGAAGCACACTGAAGCTTTCTTT.

There are many counts of this clonotype. The chain combines TRBV6-5 with TRBJ1-3; D unclear. The CDR3 runs to 14 residues. Trimming shortened V by 2 bases and J by 4 bases, and 9 bases separated the two germline ends. Germline V gene data show CDR1 as MNHEY and CDR2 as SVGAGI. In DNA, the CDR3 is TGTGCCAGCAGTTACGCGGCTTTCGGAAACACCATATATTTT. Its translation is CASSYAAFGNTIYF.

This clonotype was observed a few times. The J gene is TRBJ2-2, the V gene TRBV28; 9 bases agree with TRBD1. CDR3 size: 15 residues. With 4 bases clipped from V and 6 bases from J, the junction kept 6 bases outside the gene matches. Looked up from germline, CDR1 is MDHEN and CDR2 is SYDVKM. CDR3 sequence reads: CASSSRDRAAGELFF. The DNA for the CDR3 is TGTGCCAGCAGTTCCCGGGACAGGGCGGCCGGGGAGCTGTTTTTT.

This clonotype was seen a few times. V and J are TRBV27 and TRBJ2-5; D not resolved. This CDR3 region has 14 residues. Trimming pared 6 bases from V and 2 bases from J, leaving 13 bases between. Germline CDR1 reads MNHEY; CDR2 reads SMNVEV (reference sequence). The CDR3 sequence: CASSSSAPQETQYF. The CDR3 DNA sequence: TGTGCCAGCAGCTCTTCCGCCCCACAAGAGACCCAGTACTTC.

The J gene is TRBJ2-3, the V gene TRBV28; D might be TRBD2 (6 bases). V lost 7 bases to trimming and J lost 0 bases, with 14 bases between them. Germline loops: CDR1 MDHEN, CDR2 SYDVKM. This CDR3 has 15 amino acids. CDR3 nucleotide sequence: TGTGCCAGCATGGGGAGGAGCACTAGCACAGATACGCAGTATTTT. Translation: CASMGRSTSTDTQYF.